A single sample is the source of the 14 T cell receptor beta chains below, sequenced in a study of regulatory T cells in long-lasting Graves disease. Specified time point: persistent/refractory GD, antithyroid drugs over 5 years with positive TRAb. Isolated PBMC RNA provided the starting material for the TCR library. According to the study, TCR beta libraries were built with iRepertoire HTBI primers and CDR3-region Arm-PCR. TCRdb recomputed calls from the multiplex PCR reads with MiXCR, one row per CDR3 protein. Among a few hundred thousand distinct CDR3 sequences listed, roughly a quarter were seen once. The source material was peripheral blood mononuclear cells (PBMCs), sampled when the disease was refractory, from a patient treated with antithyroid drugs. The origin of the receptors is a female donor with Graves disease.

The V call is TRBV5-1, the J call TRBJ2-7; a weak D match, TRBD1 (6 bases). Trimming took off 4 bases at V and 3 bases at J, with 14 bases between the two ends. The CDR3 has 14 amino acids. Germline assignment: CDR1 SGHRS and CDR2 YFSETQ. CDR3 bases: TGCGCCAGCAGCCCGGGACACGGGATCTACGAGCAGTACTTC. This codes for CASSPGHGIYEQYF. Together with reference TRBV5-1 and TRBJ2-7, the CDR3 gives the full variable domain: KAGVTQTPRYLIKTRGQQVTLSCSPISGHRSVSWYQQTPGQGLQFLFEYFSETQRNKGNFPGRFSGRQFSNSRSEMNVSTLELGDSALYLCASSPGHGIYEQYFGPGTRLTVT.

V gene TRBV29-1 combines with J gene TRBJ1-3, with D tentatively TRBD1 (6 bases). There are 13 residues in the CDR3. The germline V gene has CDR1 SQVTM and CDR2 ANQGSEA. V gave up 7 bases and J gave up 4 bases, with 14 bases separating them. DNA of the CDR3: TGCAGCGCTGGGGGCTTATCAGGAAACACCATATATTTT. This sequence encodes CSAGGLSGNTIYF.

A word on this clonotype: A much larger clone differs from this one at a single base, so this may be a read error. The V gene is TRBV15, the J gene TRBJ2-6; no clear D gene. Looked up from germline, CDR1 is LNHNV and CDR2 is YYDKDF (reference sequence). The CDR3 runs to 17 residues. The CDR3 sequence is CATSRDYRNSGVNVLTF. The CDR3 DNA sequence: TGTGCCACCAGCAGAGATTATAGGAACTCTGGGGTCAACGTCCTGACTTTC.

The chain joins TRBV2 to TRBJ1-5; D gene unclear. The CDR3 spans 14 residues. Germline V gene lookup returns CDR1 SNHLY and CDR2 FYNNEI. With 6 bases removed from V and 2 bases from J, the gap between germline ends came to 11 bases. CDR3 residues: CASSTDSGNQPQHF. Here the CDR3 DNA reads TGTGCCAGCAGCACAGATTCTGGCAATCAGCCCCAGCATTTT.

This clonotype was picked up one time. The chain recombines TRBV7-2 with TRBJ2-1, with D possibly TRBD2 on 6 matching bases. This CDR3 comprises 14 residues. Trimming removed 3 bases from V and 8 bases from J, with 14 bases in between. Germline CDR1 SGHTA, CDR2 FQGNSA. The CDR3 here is CASSLTRMVYEQFF. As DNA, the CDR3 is TGTGCCAGCAGCTTGACTAGAATGGTCTATGAGCAGTTCTTC. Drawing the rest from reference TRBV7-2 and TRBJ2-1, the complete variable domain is GAGVSQSPSNKVTEKGKDVELRCDPISGHTALYWYRQSLGQGLEFLIYFQGNSAPDKSGLPSDRFSAERTGGSVSTLTIQRTQQEDSAVYLCASSLTRMVYEQFFGPGTRLTVL.

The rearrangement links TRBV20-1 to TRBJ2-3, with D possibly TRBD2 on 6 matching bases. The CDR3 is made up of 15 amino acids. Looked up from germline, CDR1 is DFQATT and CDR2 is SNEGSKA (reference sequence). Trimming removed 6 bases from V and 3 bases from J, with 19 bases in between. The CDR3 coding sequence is TGCAGTGCACCTCCGGAGGCGGCGGGGACAGATACGCAGTATTTT. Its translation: CSAPPEAAGTDTQYF.

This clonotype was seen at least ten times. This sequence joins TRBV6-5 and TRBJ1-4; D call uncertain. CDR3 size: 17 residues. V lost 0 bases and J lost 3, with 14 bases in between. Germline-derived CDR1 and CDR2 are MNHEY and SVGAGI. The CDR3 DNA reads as TGTGCCAGCAGTTACTCGAGTTTGAGGAGATCTAATGAAAAACTGTTTTTT. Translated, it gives CASSYSSLRRSNEKLFF.

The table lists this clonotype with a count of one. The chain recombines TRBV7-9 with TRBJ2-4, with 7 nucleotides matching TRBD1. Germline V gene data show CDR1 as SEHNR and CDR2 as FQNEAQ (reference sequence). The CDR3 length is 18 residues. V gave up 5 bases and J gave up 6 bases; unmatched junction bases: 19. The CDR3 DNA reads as TGTGCCAGCAGCCCGCCCCCCCGACAGGGATTATCCAGAAACATTCAGTACTTC. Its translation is CASSPPPRQGLSRNIQYF. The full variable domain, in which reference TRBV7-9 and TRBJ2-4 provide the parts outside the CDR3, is DTGVSQNPRHKITKRGQNVTFRCDPISEHNRLYWYRQTLGQGPEFLTYFQNEAQLEKSRLLSDRFSAERPKGSFSTLEIQRTEQGDSAMYLCASSPPPRQGLSRNIQYFGAGTRLSVL.

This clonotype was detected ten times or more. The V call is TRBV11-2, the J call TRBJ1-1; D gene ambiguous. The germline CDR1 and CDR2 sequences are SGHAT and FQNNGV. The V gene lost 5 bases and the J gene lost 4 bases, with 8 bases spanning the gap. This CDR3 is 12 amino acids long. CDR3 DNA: TGTGCCAGCAGCCCTGGACTCACTGAAGCTTTCTTT. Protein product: CASSPGLTEAFF.

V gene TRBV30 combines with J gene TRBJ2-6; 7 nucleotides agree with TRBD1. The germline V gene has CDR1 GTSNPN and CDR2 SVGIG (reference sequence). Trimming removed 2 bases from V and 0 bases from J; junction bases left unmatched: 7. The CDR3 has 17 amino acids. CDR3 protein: CAWSRTGKPSGANVLTF. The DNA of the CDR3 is TGTGCCTGGAGTCGGACAGGCAAACCCTCTGGGGCCAACGTCCTGACTTTC.

CDR3 sequence reads: CASTYRGEGNTIYF. The CDR3 bases are TGTGCCAGCACCTACAGGGGGGAAGGAAACACCATATATTTT. The chain links TRBV12-3 or TRBV12-4 to TRBJ1-3; 8 bases fit TRBD1. Unmatched junction bases numbered 6, after V lost 7 bases and J lost 4 bases. The CDR3 runs 14 residues.

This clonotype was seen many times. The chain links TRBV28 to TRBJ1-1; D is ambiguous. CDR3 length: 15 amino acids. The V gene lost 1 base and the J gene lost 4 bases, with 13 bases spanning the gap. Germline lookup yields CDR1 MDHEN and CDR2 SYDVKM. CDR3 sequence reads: CASSLFGLVATEAFF. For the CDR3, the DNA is TGTGCCAGCAGTTTATTCGGGTTGGTGGCCACTGAAGCTTTCTTT. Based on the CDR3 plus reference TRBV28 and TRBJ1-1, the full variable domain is DVKVTQSSRYLVKRTGEKVFLECVQDMDHENMFWYRQDPGLGLRLIYFSYDVKMKEKGDIPEGYSVSREKKERFSLILESASTNQTSMYLCASSLFGLVATEAFFGQGTRLTVV.

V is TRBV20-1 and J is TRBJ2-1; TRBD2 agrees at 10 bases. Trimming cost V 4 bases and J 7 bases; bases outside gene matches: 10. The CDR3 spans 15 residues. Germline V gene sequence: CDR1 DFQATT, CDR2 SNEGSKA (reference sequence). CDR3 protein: CSATHPSGSRNEQFF. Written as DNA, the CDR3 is TGCAGTGCTACGCACCCTAGCGGGAGTCGGAATGAGCAGTTCTTC.

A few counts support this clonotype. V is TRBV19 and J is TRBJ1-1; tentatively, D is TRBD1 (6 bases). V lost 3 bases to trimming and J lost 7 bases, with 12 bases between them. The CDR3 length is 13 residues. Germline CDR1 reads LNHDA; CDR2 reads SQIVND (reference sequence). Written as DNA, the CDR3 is TGTGCCAGTAGTATGCGACAGGACTATGAAGCTTTCTTT. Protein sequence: CASSMRQDYEAFF.